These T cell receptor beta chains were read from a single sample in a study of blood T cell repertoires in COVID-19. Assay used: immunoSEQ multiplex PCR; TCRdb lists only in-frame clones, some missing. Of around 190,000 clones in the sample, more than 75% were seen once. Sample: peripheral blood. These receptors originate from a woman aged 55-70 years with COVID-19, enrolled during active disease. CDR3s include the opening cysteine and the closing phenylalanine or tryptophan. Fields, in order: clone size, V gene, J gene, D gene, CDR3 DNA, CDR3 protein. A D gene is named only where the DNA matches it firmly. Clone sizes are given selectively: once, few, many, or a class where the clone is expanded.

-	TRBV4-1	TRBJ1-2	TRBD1	TGCGCCAGCAGCCAAGCCTTCGGGACAGGGTATGGCTACACCTTC	CASSQAFGTGYGYTF
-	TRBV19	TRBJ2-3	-	TGTGCCAGTAGTTCCCGGATAGCGTCGAGCACAGATACGCAGTATTTT	CASSSRIASSTDTQYF
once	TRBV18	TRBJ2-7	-	TGTGCCAGCTCAATGCGGGACTACGAGCAGTACTTC	CASSMRDYEQYF
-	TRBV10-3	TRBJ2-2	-	TGTGCCATCAGTGAGTCGAGCGGAGTGTCCGGGGAGCTGTTTTTT	CAISESSGVSGELFF
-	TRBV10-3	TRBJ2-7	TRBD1	TGTGCCATCAGAATGACAGGGGCCTACGAGCAGTACTTC	CAIRMTGAYEQYF
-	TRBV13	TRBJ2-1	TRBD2	TGTGCCAGCAGCTTAGGAGGGCTAGCGGCATACAATGAGCAGTTCTTC	CASSLGGLAAYNEQFF
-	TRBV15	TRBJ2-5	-	TGTGCCACCAGCAGGGGGCCCCGAGAGACCCAGTACTTC	CATSRGPRETQYF
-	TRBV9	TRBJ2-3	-	TGTGCCAGCAGCGTAGCACGGACTTCAGATACGCAGTATTTT	CASSVARTSDTQYF
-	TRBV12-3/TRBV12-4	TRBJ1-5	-	TGTGCCAGCAGTCCCTCCGGGGAGCAGCCCCAGCATTTT	CASSPSGEQPQHF
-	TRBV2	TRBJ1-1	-	TGTGCCAGCAGGGCATCTTTGGCCCTGAACACTGAAGCTTTCTTT	CASRASLALNTEAFF
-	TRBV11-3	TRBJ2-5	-	TGTGCCAGCAGCTTAGACAGACAAGAGACCCAGTACTTC	CASSLDRQETQYF
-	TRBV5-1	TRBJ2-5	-	TGCGCCAGCAGCTTATCGACAGCAGGAGAGACCCAGTACTTC	CASSLSTAGETQYF
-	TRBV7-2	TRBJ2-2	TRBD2	TGTGCCAGCAGCCAACGTCGGACTAGCGGGAAAACCGGGGAGCTGTTTTTT	CASSQRRTSGKTGELFF
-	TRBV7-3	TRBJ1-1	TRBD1	TGTGCCAGCAGCTTAACGTTACAGGGGAAGGCTTTCTTT	CASSLTLQGKAFF
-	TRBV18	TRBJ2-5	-	TGTGCCAGCTCACCAGGGCTCCCCGGAGGAGAGACCCAGTACTTC	CASSPGLPGGETQYF
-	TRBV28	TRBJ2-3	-	TGTGCCAGCAGTTTAGTAGCTGGCAGGGCAAGCACAGATACGCAGTATTTT	CASSLVAGRASTDTQYF
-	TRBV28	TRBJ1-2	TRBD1	TGTGCCAGCCGAACACCCTCGGAAGCAGGGGGCAAGGGCTACACCTTC	CASRTPSEAGGKGYTF
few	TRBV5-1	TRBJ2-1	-	TGCGCCAGCAGCCCATCAGGTACGGGAGTCGGCTACAATGAGCAGTTCTTC	CASSPSGTGVGYNEQFF
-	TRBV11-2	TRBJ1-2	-	TGTGCCAGCAGCTTAGACAGGGTGAATGGCTACACCTTC	CASSLDRVNGYTF
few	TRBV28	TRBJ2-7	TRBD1	TGTGCCAGCAGTTCGACAGGGAGCTCCTACGAGCAGTACTTC	CASSSTGSSYEQYF
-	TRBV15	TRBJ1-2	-	TGTGCCACCAGCAGAGGTTCAACTAACTATGGCTACACCTTC	CATSRGSTNYGYTF
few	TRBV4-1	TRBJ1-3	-	TGCGCCAGCAGCCAAAGAGGCTCTGGAAACACCATATATTTT	CASSQRGSGNTIYF
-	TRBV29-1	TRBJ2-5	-	TGCAGCGTTGCTCTTAGCTCCGGAGAGACCCAGTACTTC	CSVALSSGETQYF
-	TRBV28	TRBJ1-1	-	TGTGCCAGCAGTTCGATGGGTAGGGGCTTGCGGGCTTTCTTT	CASSSMGRGLRAFF
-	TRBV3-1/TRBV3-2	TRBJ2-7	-	TGTGCCAGCAGCCATGAAGGGGAGGCCTACGAGCAGTACTTC	CASSHEGEAYEQYF
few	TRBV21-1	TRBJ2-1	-	TGTGCCAGCAGCAAAGTAAGTCGCCGTGGTCCCGGTGAGCAGTTCTTC	CASSKVSRRGPGEQFF
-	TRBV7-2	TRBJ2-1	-	TGTGCCAGCAGCTTAGCTCGCCAGAACAATGAGCAGTTCTTC	CASSLARQNNEQFF
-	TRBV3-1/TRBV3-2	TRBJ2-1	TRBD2	TGTGCCAGCAACGATAACGTCCTTAGCGGGGGGTACAATGAGCAGTTCTTC	CASNDNVLSGGYNEQFF
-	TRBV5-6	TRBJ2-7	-	TGTGCCAGCAGCGGTCAGGGGAAGTACGAGCAGTACTTC	CASSGQGKYEQYF
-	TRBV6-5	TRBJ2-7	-	TGTGCCAGCAGTCCGGACTTTACCGACTACGAGCAGTACTTC	CASSPDFTDYEQYF
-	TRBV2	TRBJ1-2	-	TGTGCCAGCAGGCCCGACAGGACTTACTATGGCTACACCTTC	CASRPDRTYYGYTF
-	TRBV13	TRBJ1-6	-	TGTGCCAGCAGCATTAGGTCGGGGGGCGCCGGTAATTCACCCCTCCACTTT	CASSIRSGGAGNSPLHF
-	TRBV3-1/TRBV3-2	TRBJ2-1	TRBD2	TGTGCCAGCAGCCCCCGACTAGCGGAGAGCTCCTACAATGAGCAGTTCTTC	CASSPRLAESSYNEQFF
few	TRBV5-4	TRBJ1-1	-	TGTGCCAGCAGCTTGGGCAGCCGGGAGGGAGCTTTCTTT	CASSLGSREGAFF
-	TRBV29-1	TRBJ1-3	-	TGCAGCGTTGGGGCCCAAGGCTCTGGAAACACCATATATTTT	CSVGAQGSGNTIYF
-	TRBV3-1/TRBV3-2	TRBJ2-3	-	TGTGCCAGCAGCCAAGGAGTCCATATCCCAGATACGCAGTATTTT	CASSQGVHIPDTQYF
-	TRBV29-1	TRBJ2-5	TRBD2	TGCAGCGTTGAAGTCGTAGCGGGAGCGTCAGAGACCCAGTACTTC	CSVEVVAGASETQYF
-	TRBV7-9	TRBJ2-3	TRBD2	TGTGCCAGCAGCCCACTAGCGGGAGAGCCAGATACGCAGTATTTT	CASSPLAGEPDTQYF
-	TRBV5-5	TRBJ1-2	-	TGTGCCAGCAGCTTCCTAACGGCGGATGGCTACACCTTC	CASSFLTADGYTF
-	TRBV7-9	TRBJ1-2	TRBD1	TGTGCCAGCATCCTTCGGGACAGGGACTATGGCTACACCTTC	CASILRDRDYGYTF
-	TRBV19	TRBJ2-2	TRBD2	TGTGCCAGTAGCGCCCCTCTGGGACTAGCGGGAGTCCCCGGGGAGCTGTTTTTT	CASSAPLGLAGVPGELFF
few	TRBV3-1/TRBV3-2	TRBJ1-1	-	TGTGCCAGCAGCCCATTCGCGGGTACGTTAAACACTGAAGCTTTCTTT	CASSPFAGTLNTEAFF
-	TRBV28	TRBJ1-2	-	TGTGCCAGCAGTTCCTTGTATGGCTACACCTTC	CASSSLYGYTF
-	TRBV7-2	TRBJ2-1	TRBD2	TGTGCCAGCAGCTTAGCGCTCCTAGCGGGTGACAATGAGCAGTTCTTC	CASSLALLAGDNEQFF
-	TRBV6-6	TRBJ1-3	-	TGTGCCAGCAGTTACGTCGACGCAGGACTTGGAAACACCATATATTTT	CASSYVDAGLGNTIYF
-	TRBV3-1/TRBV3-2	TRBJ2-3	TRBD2	TGTGCCAGCAGCCAACTCGGGACTAGCGGGGATAGCACAGATACGCAGTATTTT	CASSQLGTSGDSTDTQYF
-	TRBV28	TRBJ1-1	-	TGTGCCAGCAGTTTATACAGGGAAGCTTTCTTT	CASSLYREAFF
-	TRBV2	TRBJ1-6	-	TGTGCCAGCAGTGAAGACCACAGGTTTTCACCCCTCCACTTT	CASSEDHRFSPLHF
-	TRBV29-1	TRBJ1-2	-	TGCAGCGTTGAAGATCTAGAGGCTGACTATGGCTACACCTTC	CSVEDLEADYGYTF
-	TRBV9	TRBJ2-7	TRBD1	TGTGCCAGCAGCTATACCGGGACAGGGAACGAGCAGTACTTC	CASSYTGTGNEQYF
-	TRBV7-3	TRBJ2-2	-	TGTGCCAGCAGCTTGAGGGATACAGGGATCCCGTTAATGAACACCGGGGAGCTGTTTTTT	CASSLRDTGIPLMNTGELFF
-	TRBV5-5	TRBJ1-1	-	TGTGCCAGCAGCCATCCGGACAGAAACACTGAAGCTTTCTTT	CASSHPDRNTEAFF